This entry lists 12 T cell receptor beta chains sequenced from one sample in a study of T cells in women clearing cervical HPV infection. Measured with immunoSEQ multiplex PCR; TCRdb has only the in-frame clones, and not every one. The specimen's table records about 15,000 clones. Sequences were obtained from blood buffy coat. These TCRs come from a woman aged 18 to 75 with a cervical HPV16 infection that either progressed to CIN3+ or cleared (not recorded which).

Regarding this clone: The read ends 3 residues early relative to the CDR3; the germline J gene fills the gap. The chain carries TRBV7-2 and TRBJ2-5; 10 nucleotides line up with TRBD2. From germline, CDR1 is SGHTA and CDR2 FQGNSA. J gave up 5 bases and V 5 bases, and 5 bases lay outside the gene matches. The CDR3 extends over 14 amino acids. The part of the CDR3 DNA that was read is TGTGCCAGCAGCCCTAGCGGGGGCCGGGAGACC. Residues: CASSPSGGRET. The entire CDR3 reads CASSPSGGRETQYF.

The DNA read from the CDR3 is TGTGCCAGCAGCTTACAGACAGGGGGCATCTATGGT. Translation gives CASSLQTGGIYG. The whole CDR3 sequence reads CASSLQTGGIYGQYF. The genes are TRBV7-2 and TRBJ2-4; 10 bases match TRBD1. The CDR3 end lies 3 residues beyond the end of the read and is filled in from the germline J gene. The CDR3 covers 15 residues. Per the germline V gene, CDR1 is SGHTA and CDR2 is FQGNSA.

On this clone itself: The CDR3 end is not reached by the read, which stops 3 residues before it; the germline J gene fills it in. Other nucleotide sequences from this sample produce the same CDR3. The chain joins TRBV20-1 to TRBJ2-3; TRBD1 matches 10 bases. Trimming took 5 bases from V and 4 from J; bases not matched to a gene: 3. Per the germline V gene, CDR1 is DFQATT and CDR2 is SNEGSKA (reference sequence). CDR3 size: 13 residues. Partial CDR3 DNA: TGCAGTGCTCCCGGACAGGGGGCAGATACG. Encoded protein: CSAPGQGADT. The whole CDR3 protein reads CSAPGQGADTQYF.

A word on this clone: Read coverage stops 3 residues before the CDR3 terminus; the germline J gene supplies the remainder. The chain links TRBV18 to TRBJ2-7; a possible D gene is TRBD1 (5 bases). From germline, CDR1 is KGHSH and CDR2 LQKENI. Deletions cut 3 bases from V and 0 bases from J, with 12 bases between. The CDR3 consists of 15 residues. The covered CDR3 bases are TGTGCCAGCTCACCTTCAGGGTCCCTCTCCTACGAG. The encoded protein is CASSPSGSLSYE. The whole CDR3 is CASSPSGSLSYEQYF.

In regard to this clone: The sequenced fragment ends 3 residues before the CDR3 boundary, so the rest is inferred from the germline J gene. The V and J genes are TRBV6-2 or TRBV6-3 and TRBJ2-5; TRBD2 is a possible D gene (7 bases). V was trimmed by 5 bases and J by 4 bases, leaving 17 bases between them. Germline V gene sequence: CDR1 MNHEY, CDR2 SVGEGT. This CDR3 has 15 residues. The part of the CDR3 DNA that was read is TGTGCCAGCAGTACCCCGGCGGGGGCGATAGAGACC. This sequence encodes CASSTPAGAIET. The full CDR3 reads CASSTPAGAIETQYF.

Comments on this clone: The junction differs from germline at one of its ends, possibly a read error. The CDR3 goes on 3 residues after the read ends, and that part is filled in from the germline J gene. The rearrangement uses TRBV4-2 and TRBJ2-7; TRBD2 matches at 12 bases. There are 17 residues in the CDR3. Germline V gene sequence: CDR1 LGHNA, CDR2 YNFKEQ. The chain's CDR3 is CASSQDWWTSGNYEQYF. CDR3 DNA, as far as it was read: TGCGCCAGCAGCCAAGATTGGTGGACTAGCGGGAACTACGAG.

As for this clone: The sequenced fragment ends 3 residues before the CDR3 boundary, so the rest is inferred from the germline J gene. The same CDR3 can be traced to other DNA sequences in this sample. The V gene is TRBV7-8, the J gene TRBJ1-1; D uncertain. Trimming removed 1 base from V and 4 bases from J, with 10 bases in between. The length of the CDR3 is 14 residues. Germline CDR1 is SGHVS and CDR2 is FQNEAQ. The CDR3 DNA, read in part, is TGTGCCAGCAGCTTAGGAGTTGCGGTCACTGAA. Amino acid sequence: CASSLGVAVTE. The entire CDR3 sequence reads CASSLGVAVTEAFF.

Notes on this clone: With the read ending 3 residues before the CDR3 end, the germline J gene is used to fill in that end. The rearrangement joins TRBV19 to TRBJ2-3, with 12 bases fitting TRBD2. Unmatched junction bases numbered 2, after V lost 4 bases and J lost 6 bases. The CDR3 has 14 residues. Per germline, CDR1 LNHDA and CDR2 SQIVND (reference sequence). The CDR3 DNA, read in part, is TGTGCCAGTAGTAGACTAGCGGGAGCTGATACG. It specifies CASSRLAGADT. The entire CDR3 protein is CASSRLAGADTQYF.

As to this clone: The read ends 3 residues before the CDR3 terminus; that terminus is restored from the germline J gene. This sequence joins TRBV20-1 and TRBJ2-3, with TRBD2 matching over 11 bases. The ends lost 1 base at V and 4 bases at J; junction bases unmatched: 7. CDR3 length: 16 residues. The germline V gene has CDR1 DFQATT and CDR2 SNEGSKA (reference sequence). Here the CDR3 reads CSARVLAGGPSDTQYF. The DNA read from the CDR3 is TGCAGTGCTAGAGTATTAGCGGGGGGGCCCTCAGATACG.

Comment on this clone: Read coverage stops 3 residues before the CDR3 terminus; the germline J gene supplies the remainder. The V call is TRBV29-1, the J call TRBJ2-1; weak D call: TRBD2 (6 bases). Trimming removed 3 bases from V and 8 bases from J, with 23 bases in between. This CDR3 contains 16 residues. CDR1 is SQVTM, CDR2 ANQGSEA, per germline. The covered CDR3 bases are TGCAGCGTTGAGGGGATTGGGCGGGGCTCTTACGATGAG. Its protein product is CSVEGIGRGSYDE. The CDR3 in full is CSVEGIGRGSYDEQFF.

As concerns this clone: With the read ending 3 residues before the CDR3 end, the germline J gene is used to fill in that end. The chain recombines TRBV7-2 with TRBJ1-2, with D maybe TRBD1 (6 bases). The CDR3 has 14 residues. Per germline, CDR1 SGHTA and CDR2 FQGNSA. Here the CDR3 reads CASSSEGGRDTYTF. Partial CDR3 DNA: TGTGCCAGCAGCTCAGAGGGGGGGAGGGATACC.

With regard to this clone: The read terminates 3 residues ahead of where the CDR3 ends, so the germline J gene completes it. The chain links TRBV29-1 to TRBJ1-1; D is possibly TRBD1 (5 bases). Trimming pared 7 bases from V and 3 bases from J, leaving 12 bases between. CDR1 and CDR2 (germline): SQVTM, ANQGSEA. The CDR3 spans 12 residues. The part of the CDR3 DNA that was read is TGCAGCGGTGGAAGAGGGGACACTGAA. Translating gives CSGGRGDTE. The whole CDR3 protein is CSGGRGDTEAFF.